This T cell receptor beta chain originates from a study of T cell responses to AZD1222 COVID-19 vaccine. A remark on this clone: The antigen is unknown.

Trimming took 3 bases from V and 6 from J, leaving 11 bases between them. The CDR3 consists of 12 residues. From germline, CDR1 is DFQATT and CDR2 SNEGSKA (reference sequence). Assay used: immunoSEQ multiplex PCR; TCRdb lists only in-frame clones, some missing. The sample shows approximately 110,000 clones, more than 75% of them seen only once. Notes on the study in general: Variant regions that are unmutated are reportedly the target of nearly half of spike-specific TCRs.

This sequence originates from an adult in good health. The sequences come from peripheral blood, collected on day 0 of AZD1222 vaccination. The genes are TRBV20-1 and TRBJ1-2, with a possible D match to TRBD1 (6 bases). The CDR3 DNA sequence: TGCAGTGCTAGTGGCGGGGGGCATGGCTACACCTTC. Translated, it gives CSASGGGHGYTF.